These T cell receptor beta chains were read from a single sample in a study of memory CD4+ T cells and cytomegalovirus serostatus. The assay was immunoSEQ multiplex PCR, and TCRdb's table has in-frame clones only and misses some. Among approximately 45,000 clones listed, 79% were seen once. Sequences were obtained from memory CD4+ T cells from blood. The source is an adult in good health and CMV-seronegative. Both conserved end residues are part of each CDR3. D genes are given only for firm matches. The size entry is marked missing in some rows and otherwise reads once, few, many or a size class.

CDR3nt: TGTGCCAGCAGACCCCAGGGCGGGAGGGGGTCCTACGAGCAGTACTTC
CDR3aa: CASRPQGGRGSYEQYF
d_gene: TRBD2
len: 16
j_gene: TRBJ2-7
abundance: NA
v_gene: TRBV25-1

CDR3nt: TGTGCCAGCTCACCCTCAGAGTTAGGTACTCAGCCCCAGCATTTT
CDR3aa: CASSPSELGTQPQHF
d_gene: NA
len: 15
j_gene: TRBJ1-5
abundance: few
v_gene: TRBV18

CDR3nt: TGTGCCATCAGTGAGGGACAGAACAGCGGCTACACCTTC
CDR3aa: CAISEGQNSGYTF
d_gene: NA
len: 13
j_gene: TRBJ1-2
abundance: NA
v_gene: TRBV10-3

CDR3nt: TGTGCCAGCAGTAACAGCTACAGGGGAAACACCATATATTTT
CDR3aa: CASSNSYRGNTIYF
d_gene: NA
len: 14
j_gene: TRBJ1-3
abundance: NA
v_gene: TRBV6-6

CDR3nt: TGTGCCAGCAGCTTGGGGGCTACAGGAGTCTATGGCTACACCTTC
CDR3aa: CASSLGATGVYGYTF
d_gene: NA
len: 15
j_gene: TRBJ1-2
abundance: NA
v_gene: TRBV5-4

CDR3nt: TGTGCCAGGACTAGCGGGGGAAATGAGCAGTTCTTC
CDR3aa: CARTSGGNEQFF
d_gene: TRBD2
len: 12
j_gene: TRBJ2-1
abundance: NA
v_gene: TRBV2

CDR3nt: TGTGCCAGCAGCTTAACGAGGGGCACTAACTATGGCTACACCTTC
CDR3aa: CASSLTRGTNYGYTF
d_gene: NA
len: 15
j_gene: TRBJ1-2
abundance: NA
v_gene: TRBV7-2

CDR3nt: TGTGCCAGCAGCCAACCGACTAGCGGGAGACAGCAGTACTTC
CDR3aa: CASSQPTSGRQQYF
d_gene: TRBD2
len: 14
j_gene: TRBJ2-7
abundance: NA
v_gene: TRBV4-2

CDR3nt: TGTGCCAGCAGCTCCTCCGGAGGGGTAGTCAGCTATGGCTACACCTTC
CDR3aa: CASSSSGGVVSYGYTF
d_gene: NA
len: 16
j_gene: TRBJ1-2
abundance: NA
v_gene: TRBV11-2

CDR3nt: TGTGCCAGCAGCCCACTGGGGATGACCGGGGAGCTGTTTTTT
CDR3aa: CASSPLGMTGELFF
d_gene: NA
len: 14
j_gene: TRBJ2-2
abundance: NA
v_gene: TRBV11-2

CDR3nt: TGTGCCAGCAGCTTGCCGGGGGGCAGGGACTATGGCTACACCTTC
CDR3aa: CASSLPGGRDYGYTF
d_gene: NA
len: 15
j_gene: TRBJ1-2
abundance: once
v_gene: TRBV5-6

CDR3nt: TGCGCCAGCAGCCCCTTCAATCTAGCGGGGGGGGATACGCAGTATTTT
CDR3aa: CASSPFNLAGGDTQYF
d_gene: TRBD2
len: 16
j_gene: TRBJ2-3
abundance: few
v_gene: TRBV4-3

CDR3nt: TGTGCCAGCAGCTCCCCGGGTAGCGCCAATGAGCAGTTCTTC
CDR3aa: CASSSPGSANEQFF
d_gene: NA
len: 14
j_gene: TRBJ2-1
abundance: NA
v_gene: TRBV6-5

CDR3nt: TGCAGAATGGGGTCCGCGACCGTGGATACGCAGTATTTT
CDR3aa: CRMGSATVDTQYF
d_gene: NA
len: 13
j_gene: TRBJ2-3
abundance: NA
v_gene: TRBV5-8

CDR3nt: TGTGCCAGCAGCTTTAGACAGGGGGCGAATGAGCAGTTCTTC
CDR3aa: CASSFRQGANEQFF
d_gene: TRBD1
len: 14
j_gene: TRBJ2-1
abundance: once
v_gene: TRBV7-2

CDR3nt: TGTGCCAGCAGCTTAGGGACAGGGTATAATGAGCAGTTCTTC
CDR3aa: CASSLGTGYNEQFF
d_gene: TRBD1
len: 14
j_gene: TRBJ2-1
abundance: NA
v_gene: TRBV7-2

CDR3nt: TGTGCCAGCAGCCCGAACAGGGACCAAGAGACCCAGTACTTC
CDR3aa: CASSPNRDQETQYF
d_gene: NA
len: 14
j_gene: TRBJ2-5
abundance: NA
v_gene: TRBV27

CDR3nt: TGTGCCTGGGCCTCCTACGGATATGAAAATGGCTACACCTTC
CDR3aa: CAWASYGYENGYTF
d_gene: NA
len: 14
j_gene: TRBJ1-2
abundance: NA
v_gene: TRBV30

CDR3nt: TGTGCCAGCAGCTCGGTAGCGGGAGTACAAGAGACCCAGTACTTC
CDR3aa: CASSSVAGVQETQYF
d_gene: TRBD2
len: 15
j_gene: TRBJ2-5
abundance: NA
v_gene: TRBV11-2

CDR3nt: TGCGCCAGCAGCCAAGTTTCTGGGACAGGGGCGAACACTGAAGCTTTCTTT
CDR3aa: CASSQVSGTGANTEAFF
d_gene: TRBD1
len: 17
j_gene: TRBJ1-1
abundance: NA
v_gene: TRBV4-1

CDR3nt: TGCGCCAGCAGTCACCGAGGGGGGACCTACGAGCAGTACTTC
CDR3aa: CASSHRGGTYEQYF
d_gene: NA
len: 14
j_gene: TRBJ2-7
abundance: NA
v_gene: TRBV28

CDR3nt: TGTGCCAGTAGTATTCAGAACCACCCCTATGGCTACACCTTC
CDR3aa: CASSIQNHPYGYTF
d_gene: NA
len: 14
j_gene: TRBJ1-2
abundance: NA
v_gene: TRBV19

CDR3nt: TGTGCCAGCAAAGATAAGGGGGCTGGGGGCTACACCTTC
CDR3aa: CASKDKGAGGYTF
d_gene: TRBD1
len: 13
j_gene: TRBJ1-2
abundance: NA
v_gene: TRBV6-5

CDR3nt: TGTGCCAGCAGTTTCCAGACCGGGGAGCTGTTTTTT
CDR3aa: CASSFQTGELFF
d_gene: NA
len: 12
j_gene: TRBJ2-2
abundance: NA
v_gene: TRBV6-6

CDR3nt: TGTGCCAGCAGCCAGGGGGGGACAGAGAACTATGGCTACACCTTC
CDR3aa: CASSQGGTENYGYTF
d_gene: TRBD1
len: 15
j_gene: TRBJ1-2
abundance: few
v_gene: TRBV28

CDR3nt: TGTGCCAGCAGCTCCATGGACAGGAGGAACACCGGGGAGCTGTTTTTT
CDR3aa: CASSSMDRRNTGELFF
d_gene: TRBD1
len: 16
j_gene: TRBJ2-2
abundance: NA
v_gene: TRBV7-6

CDR3nt: TGTGCCAGCAGCACCGGATCCCAGTTTTACCACGAGCAGTACTTC
CDR3aa: CASSTGSQFYHEQYF
d_gene: NA
len: 15
j_gene: TRBJ2-7
abundance: NA
v_gene: TRBV11-2

CDR3nt: TGTGCCAGCAGTTCACCGAGAGCGGGAGGGCCGGGGCAGCAGTACTTC
CDR3aa: CASSSPRAGGPGQQYF
d_gene: TRBD2
len: 16
j_gene: TRBJ2-7
abundance: NA
v_gene: TRBV7-2